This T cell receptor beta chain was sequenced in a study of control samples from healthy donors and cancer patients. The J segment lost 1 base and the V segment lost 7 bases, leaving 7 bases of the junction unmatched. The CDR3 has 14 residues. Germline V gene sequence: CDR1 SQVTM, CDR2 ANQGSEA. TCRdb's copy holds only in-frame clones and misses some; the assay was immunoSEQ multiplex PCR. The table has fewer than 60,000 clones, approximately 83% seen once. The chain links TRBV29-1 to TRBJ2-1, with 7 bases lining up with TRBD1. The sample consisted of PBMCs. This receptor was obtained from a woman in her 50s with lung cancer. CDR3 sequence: CSGERGRSYNEQFF. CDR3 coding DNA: TGCAGCGGAGAAAGGGGGCGATCCTACAATGAGCAGTTCTTC.